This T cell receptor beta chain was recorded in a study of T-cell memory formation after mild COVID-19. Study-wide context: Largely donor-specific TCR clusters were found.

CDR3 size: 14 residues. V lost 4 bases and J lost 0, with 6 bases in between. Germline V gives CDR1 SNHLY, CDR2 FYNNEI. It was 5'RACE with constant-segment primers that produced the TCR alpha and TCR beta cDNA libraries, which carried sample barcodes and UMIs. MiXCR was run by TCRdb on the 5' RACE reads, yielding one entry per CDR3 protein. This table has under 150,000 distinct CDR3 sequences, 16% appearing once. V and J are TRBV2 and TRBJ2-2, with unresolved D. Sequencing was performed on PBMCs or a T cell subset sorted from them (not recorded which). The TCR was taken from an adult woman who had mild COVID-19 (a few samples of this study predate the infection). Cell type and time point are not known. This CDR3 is CASSVNTNTGELFF. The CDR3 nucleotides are TGTGCCAGCAGTGTGAACACGAACACCGGGGAGCTGTTTTTT.